What follows are 24 T cell receptor beta chains derived from one specimen sequenced in a study of early stage breast cancer tumors (dated by TCRdb to about 2017). Library prep was done by the immunoSEQ multiplex PCR assay. TCRdb's version of the immuneACCESS table is confined to in-frame rearrangements and falls short of the full clone set. An unresolved V gene accounts for under half of the shortfall where checked; the remainder is of unknown origin. This sample gives several thousand clones in total; approximately 70% of them show up just once. The leading ten clones occupy around 7% of the sample. Sequencing was carried out using breast tumor tissue. All receptors derive from a person aged 45 to 59 with breast cancer.

This clone is large. This chain links TRBV5-4 with TRBJ2-2; 9 nucleotides align to TRBD1. CDR1 is SGHNT, CDR2 YYREEE, per germline (reference sequence). This CDR3 has 16 amino acids. V was clipped by 4 bases and J by 6 bases; unmatched bases: 10. In DNA form, the CDR3 reads TGTGCCAGCAGCCGAACCGGGACAGGGTTACCCGGGGAGCTGTTTTTT. Protein: CASSRTGTGLPGELFF.

This chain connects TRBV10-3 to TRBJ1-1, with 11 bases identical to TRBD1. The CDR3 totals 15 residues. The trim removed 4 bases at V and 4 bases at J, leaving 5 bases unmatched. Looked up from germline, CDR1 is ENHRY and CDR2 is SYGVKD. The CDR3: CAISVSGTGGTEAFF. The CDR3, as DNA: TGTGCCATCAGTGTATCCGGGACAGGGGGCACTGAAGCTTTCTTT.

This clone was observed a handful of times. CDR3 in amino acids: CARQGPFGQPQHF. The CDR3 DNA follows: TGTGCCAGACAAGGACCTTTTGGTCAGCCCCAGCATTTT. The rearrangement links TRBV6-5 to TRBJ1-5; D is ambiguous. With 9 bases removed from V and 6 bases from J, the gap between germline ends came to 15 bases. The CDR3 sequence is 13 residues long. Germline CDR1 is MNHEY and CDR2 is SVGAGI.

J is TRBJ2-5 and V is TRBV2; TRBD1 aligns across 12 bases. Germline loops: CDR1 SNHLY, CDR2 FYNNEI. This CDR3 has 15 residues. V trimming: 6 bases; J trimming: 4 bases; junction bases outside the gene matches: 6. The CDR3 region has the DNA TGTGCCAGCAGGGATTGGGACAGGGGGCGAGAGACCCAGTACTTC. Amino acids: CASRDWDRGRETQYF.

The chain links TRBV5-1 to TRBJ1-6, with 8 bases lining up with TRBD1. CDR1 is SGHRS and CDR2 is YFSETQ in the germline V gene. With 4 bases clipped from V and 9 bases from J, the junction kept 9 bases outside the gene matches. The CDR3 loop spans 15 amino acids. CDR3 bases: TGCGCCAGCAGCCCGTCGACAGGGGAAGGTTCACCCCTCCACTTT. This gives the protein CASSPSTGEGSPLHF.

V and J are TRBV20-1 and TRBJ2-1; D remains unclear. The germline V gene encodes CDR1 DFQATT and CDR2 SNEGSKA (reference sequence). The V end lost 1 base, the J end lost 7 bases, and 5 bases lay between the germline ends. This CDR3 has 11 residues. This CDR3 reads CSARGKNEQFF. In DNA form, the CDR3 reads TGCAGTGCTAGAGGCAAGAATGAGCAGTTCTTC.

The genes are TRBV5-5 and TRBJ2-7, with a tentative D call TRBD2 (6 bases). V lost 4 bases to trimming and J lost 7 bases, with 12 bases between them. The CDR3 is 12 residues long. Per germline, CDR1 SGHKS and CDR2 YYEKEE (reference sequence). The CDR3 coding sequence is TGTGCCAGCAGCCCTGGGGGGTTGGAGCAGTACTTC. Encoded protein: CASSPGGLEQYF.

This clone occurred a few times. The chain is built from TRBV30 and TRBJ1-5; 7 bases match TRBD1. This CDR3 contains 14 residues. Trimming cost V 3 bases and J 0 bases; bases outside gene matches: 2. Germline assignment: CDR1 GTSNPN and CDR2 SVGIG (reference sequence). CDR3 DNA: TGTGCCTGGAGAGGACAGGCTAGCAATCAGCCCCAGCATTTT. Translation gives CAWRGQASNQPQHF.

The chain carries TRBV7-9 and TRBJ2-1; 8 nucleotides line up with TRBD1. The CDR3 runs 14 residues. V lost 6 bases to trimming and J lost 5 bases; unmatched junction nucleotides: 6. Germline V lookup: CDR1 SEHNR, CDR2 FQNEAQ (reference sequence). The CDR3 DNA reads as TGTGCCAGCAGGAATCGGGACAGGCACAATGAGCAGTTCTTC. This codes for CASRNRDRHNEQFF.

This clone was detected only a few times. The chain has TRBV9 and TRBJ2-3, with 7 bases matching TRBD2. The germline V gene encodes CDR1 SGDLS and CDR2 YYNGEE. J was trimmed by 0 bases and V by 0 bases; bases with no gene match: 4. This CDR3 has 16 amino acids. CDR3 region: CASSVDYGGSTDTQYF. The CDR3 nucleotides are TGTGCCAGCAGCGTAGATTACGGGGGGAGCACAGATACGCAGTATTTT.

The V call is TRBV6-5, the J call TRBJ2-3; 11 nucleotides agree with TRBD1. The CDR3 totals 15 residues. With V trimmed by 4 bases and J by 5 bases, 5 bases remained unmatched. Germline CDR1 is MNHEY and CDR2 is SVGAGI. CDR3 in amino acids: CASSSPGQGVDTQYF. CDR3 DNA: TGTGCCAGCAGTTCACCGGGACAGGGGGTAGATACGCAGTATTTT.

This rearrangement joins TRBV18 to TRBJ1-1, with 7 nucleotides matching TRBD1. The germline CDR1 and CDR2 sequences are KGHSH and LQKENI. There are 12 residues in the CDR3. J gave up 3 bases and V 8 bases, and 3 bases lay outside the gene matches. The CDR3 DNA reads TGTGCCAGCCTCGGGACAGACACTGAAGCTTTCTTT. Translated, it gives CASLGTDTEAFF. Using reference TRBV18 and TRBJ1-1 for the parts outside the CDR3, the full variable domain is NAGVMQNPRHLVRRRGQEARLRCSPMKGHSHVYWYRQLPEEGLKFMVYLQKENIIDESGMPKERFSAEFPKEGPSILRIQQVVRGDSAAYFCASLGTDTEAFFGQGTRLTVV.

The rearrangement uses TRBV5-4 and TRBJ2-7, with 9 bases matching TRBD1. There are 15 residues in the CDR3. Germline CDR1 and CDR2: SGHNT and YYREEE (reference sequence). The V segment lost 2 bases and the J segment 4 bases; nucleotides outside the gene matches: 7. The CDR3 nucleotides read TGTGCCAGCAGCTTCCCCGGACAGGGGTTATACGAGCAGTACTTC. Its protein product is CASSFPGQGLYEQYF.

This sequence joins TRBV5-1 and TRBJ2-3; no definite D call. The ends were cut back, 4 bases at V and 4 bases at J, with 7 bases in the middle. CDR3 length equals 12 residues. From germline, CDR1 is SGHRS and CDR2 YFSETQ. The CDR3 coding sequence is TGCGCCAGCAGCCTACGATCAGATACGCAGTATTTT. It codes for CASSLRSDTQYF.

J is TRBJ1-6 and V is TRBV28, with D perhaps TRBD1 (5 bases). This CDR3 has 16 residues. The germline CDR1 and CDR2 sequences are MDHEN and SYDVKM. The V end was cut by 2 bases, the J end by 10 bases, with 18 bases between. The CDR3 loop is CASSLGGWAGGSPLHF. The CDR3 bases are TGTGCCAGCAGTTTAGGGGGGTGGGCAGGAGGATCACCCCTCCACTTT.

The genes are TRBV5-1 and TRBJ2-5; D is ambiguous. This CDR3 contains 14 residues. V was pared by 0 bases and J by 1 base, with 7 bases between. The germline V gene encodes CDR1 SGHRS and CDR2 YFSETQ. The CDR3 reads CASSLGRPQETQYF. CDR3 sequence (DNA): TGCGCCAGCAGCTTGGGACGCCCCCAAGAGACCCAGTACTTC.

V is TRBV7-9 and J is TRBJ2-7; 8 positions match TRBD1. The CDR3 runs 14 residues. V shed 5 bases, J shed 4 bases, and the junction held 7 bases outside the gene matches. Looked up from germline, CDR1 is SEHNR and CDR2 is FQNEAQ (reference sequence). The CDR3 DNA follows: TGTGCCAGCAGCCCCCAGGGGGCCCCATACGAGCAGTACTTC. Its translation is CASSPQGAPYEQYF. Together with reference TRBV7-9 and TRBJ2-7, the CDR3 gives the full variable domain: DTGVSQNPRHKITKRGQNVTFRCDPISEHNRLYWYRQTLGQGPEFLTYFQNEAQLEKSRLLSDRFSAERPKGSFSTLEIQRTEQGDSAMYLCASSPQGAPYEQYFGPGTRLTVT.

The chain combines TRBV15 with TRBJ2-1, with 10 bases aligning to TRBD2. The CDR3 consists of 17 residues. Trimming at V came to 0 bases and at J to 5 bases, leaving 7 bases not matched to a gene. Looked up from germline, CDR1 is LNHNV and CDR2 is YYDKDF (reference sequence). CDR3 in DNA: TGTGCCACCAGCAGAGACAGTCCACTAGCGGGGCACAATGAGCAGTTCTTC. The encoded protein is CATSRDSPLAGHNEQFF.

This chain connects TRBV27 to TRBJ1-4; the D is unclear. With 3 bases removed from V and 3 bases from J, the gap between germline ends came to 8 bases. The CDR3 contains 14 residues. The germline V gene encodes CDR1 MNHEY and CDR2 SMNVEV (reference sequence). The CDR3 loop reads CASSFQWSNEKLFF. The DNA of the CDR3 is TGTGCCAGCAGTTTTCAGTGGTCTAATGAAAAACTGTTTTTT.

In this sample, this clone turned up a few times. The chain recombines TRBV2 with TRBJ1-2; D is perhaps TRBD1 (5 bases). Trimming shortened V by 4 bases and J by 6 bases, and 15 bases separated the two germline ends. Germline V gives CDR1 SNHLY, CDR2 FYNNEI. The CDR3 loop spans 14 amino acids. CDR3 in DNA: TGTGCCAGCAGTGTAAGACAGTCTCTCGATGGCTACACCTTC. This codes for CASSVRQSLDGYTF.

The V gene is TRBV29-1, the J gene TRBJ1-2, with 9 bases lining up with TRBD1. Germline CDR1 SQVTM, CDR2 ANQGSEA. The CDR3 is made up of 11 amino acids. Germline trimming cut 7 bases from V and 9 bases from J; bases unmatched to any gene: 6. CDR3 bases: TGCAGCGCCACAGGGGGCCCTCGCTACACCTTC. Residues: CSATGGPRYTF.

This clone has more than one count but fewer than ten. The chain combines TRBV6-6 with TRBJ2-3; a possible D gene is TRBD2 (5 bases). Germline loops: CDR1 MNHNY, CDR2 SVGAGI (reference sequence). Deletions cut 6 bases from V and 6 bases from J, with 16 bases between. CDR3 length equals 14 residues. CDR3 DNA sequence: TGTGCCAGCAGCGGGATTGAAGGCCCGGATACGCAGTATTTT. Translation: CASSGIEGPDTQYF.

This clone was observed a few times. This sequence joins TRBV21-1 and TRBJ1-1; TRBD1, the D gene given by the table, was not confirmed from the DNA. TRBV21-1 is a listed pseudogene. The CDR3 is 14 amino acids. The CDR3 sequence: CASSNGTGHTEAFF. The CDR3 region has the DNA TGTGCCAGCAGCAATGGGACAGGGCACACTGAAGCTTTCTTT.

This clone has just a few counts. This chain joins TRBV7-9 and TRBJ2-3; weak D call: TRBD2 (5 bases). This CDR3 spans 12 amino acids. The V end lost 1 base, the J end lost 10 bases, and 9 bases lay between the germline ends. CDR1 SEHNR and CDR2 FQNEAQ come from the germline V gene (reference sequence). CDR3 bases: TGTGCCAGCAGCTTAGTTGGAGGTGCGCAGTATTTT. Protein sequence: CASSLVGGAQYF. The full variable domain, rest sourced from reference TRBV7-9 and TRBJ2-3, is DTGVSQNPRHKITKRGQNVTFRCDPISEHNRLYWYRQTLGQGPEFLTYFQNEAQLEKSRLLSDRFSAERPKGSFSTLEIQRTEQGDSAMYLCASSLVGGAQYFGPGTRLTVL.